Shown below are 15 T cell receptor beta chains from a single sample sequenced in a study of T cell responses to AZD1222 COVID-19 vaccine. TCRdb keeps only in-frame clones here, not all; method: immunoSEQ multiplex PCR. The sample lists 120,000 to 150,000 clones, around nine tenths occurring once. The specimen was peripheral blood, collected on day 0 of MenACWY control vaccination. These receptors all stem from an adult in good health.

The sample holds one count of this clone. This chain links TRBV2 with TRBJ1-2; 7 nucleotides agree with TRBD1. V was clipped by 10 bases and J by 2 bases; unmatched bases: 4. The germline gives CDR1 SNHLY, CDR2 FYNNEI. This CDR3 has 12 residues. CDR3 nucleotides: TGTGCCACTTCGGGACAGAACTATGGCTACACCTTC. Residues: CATSGQNYGYTF.

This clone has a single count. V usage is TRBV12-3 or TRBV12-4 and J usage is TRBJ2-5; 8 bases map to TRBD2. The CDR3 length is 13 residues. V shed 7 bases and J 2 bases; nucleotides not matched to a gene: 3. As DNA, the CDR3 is TGTGCCAGCAACAAGCGGGGGCAAGAGACCCAGTACTTC. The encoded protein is CASNKRGQETQYF.

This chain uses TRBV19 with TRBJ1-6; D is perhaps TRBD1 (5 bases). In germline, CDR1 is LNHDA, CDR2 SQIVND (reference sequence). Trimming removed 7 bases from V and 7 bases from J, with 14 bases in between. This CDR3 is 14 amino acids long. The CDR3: CASTRDGRNSPLHF. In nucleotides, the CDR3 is TGTGCCAGTACCAGGGACGGTAGGAATTCACCCCTCCACTTT. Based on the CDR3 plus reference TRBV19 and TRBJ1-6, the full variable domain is DGGITQSPKYLFRKEGQNVTLSCEQNLNHDAMYWYRQDPGQGLRLIYYSQIVNDFQKGDIAEGYSVSREKKESFPLTVTSAQKNPTAFYLCASTRDGRNSPLHFGNGTRLTVT.

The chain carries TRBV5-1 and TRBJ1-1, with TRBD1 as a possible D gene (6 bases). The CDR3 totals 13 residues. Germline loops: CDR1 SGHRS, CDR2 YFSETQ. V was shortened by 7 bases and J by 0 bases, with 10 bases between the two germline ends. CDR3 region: CASADSLNTEAFF. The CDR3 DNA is TGCGCCAGCGCGGACAGCCTGAACACTGAAGCTTTCTTT.

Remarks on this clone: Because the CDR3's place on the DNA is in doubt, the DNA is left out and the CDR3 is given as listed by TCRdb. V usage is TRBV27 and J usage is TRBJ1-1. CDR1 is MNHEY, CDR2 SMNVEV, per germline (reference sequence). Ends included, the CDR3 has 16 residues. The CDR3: CASSLFLSEYGTEAFF.

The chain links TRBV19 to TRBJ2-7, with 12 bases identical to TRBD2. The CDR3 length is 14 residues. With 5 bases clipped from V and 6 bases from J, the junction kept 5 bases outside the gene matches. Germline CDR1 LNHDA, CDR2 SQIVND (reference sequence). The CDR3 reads CASSVTSGRGEQYF. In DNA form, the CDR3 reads TGTGCCAGTAGTGTGACTAGCGGGAGAGGCGAGCAGTACTTC.

The DNA of the CDR3 is TGTGCCAGCATCCTCCAGAGCTCTGGAAACACCATATATTTT. Encoded protein: CASILQSSGNTIYF. V is TRBV28 and J is TRBJ1-3; D is unresolved. CDR3 length: 14 amino acids. Trimming left V 7 bases short and J 0 bases short, with 10 bases between. Per the germline V gene, CDR1 is MDHEN and CDR2 is SYDVKM.

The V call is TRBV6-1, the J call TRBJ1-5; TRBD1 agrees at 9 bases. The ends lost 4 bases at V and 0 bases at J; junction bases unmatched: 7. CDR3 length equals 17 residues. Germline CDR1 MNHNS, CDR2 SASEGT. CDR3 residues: CASSARDRDYSNQPQHF. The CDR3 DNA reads TGTGCCAGCAGTGCGAGGGACAGGGATTATAGCAATCAGCCCCAGCATTTT.

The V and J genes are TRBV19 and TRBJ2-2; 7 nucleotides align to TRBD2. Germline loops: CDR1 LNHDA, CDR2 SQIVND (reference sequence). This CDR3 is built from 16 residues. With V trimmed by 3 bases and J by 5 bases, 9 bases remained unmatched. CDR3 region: CASSMRAGEGTGELFF. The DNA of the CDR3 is TGTGCCAGTAGTATGAGGGCGGGAGAAGGTACCGGGGAGCTGTTTTTT.

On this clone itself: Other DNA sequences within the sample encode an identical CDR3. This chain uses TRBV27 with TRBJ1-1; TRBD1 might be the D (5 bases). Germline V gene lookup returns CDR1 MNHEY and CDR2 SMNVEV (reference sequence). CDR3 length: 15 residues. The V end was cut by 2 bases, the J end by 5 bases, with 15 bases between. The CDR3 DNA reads TGTGCCAGCAGTTTAGGCCCCGAGGCAGGGACTGAAGCTTTCTTT. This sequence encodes CASSLGPEAGTEAFF.

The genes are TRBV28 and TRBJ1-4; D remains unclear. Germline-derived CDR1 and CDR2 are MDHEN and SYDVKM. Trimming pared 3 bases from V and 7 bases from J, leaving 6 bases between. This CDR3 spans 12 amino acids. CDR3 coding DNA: TGTGCCAGCAGTTTTGGAGCTGAAAAACTGTTTTTT. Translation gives CASSFGAEKLFF.

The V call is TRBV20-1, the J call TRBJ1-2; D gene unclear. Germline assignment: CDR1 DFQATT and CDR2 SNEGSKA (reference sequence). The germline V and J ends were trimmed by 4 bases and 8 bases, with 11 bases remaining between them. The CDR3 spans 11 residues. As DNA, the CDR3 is TGCAGTGCTAAAGAGGGTTGGGGCTACACCTTC. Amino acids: CSAKEGWGYTF.

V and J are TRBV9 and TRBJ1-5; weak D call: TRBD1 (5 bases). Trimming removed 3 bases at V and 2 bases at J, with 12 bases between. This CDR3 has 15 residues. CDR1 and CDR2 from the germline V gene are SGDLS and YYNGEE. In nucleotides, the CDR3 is TGTGCCAGCAGCGCGGCTGGGGCCGGCAATCAGCCCCAGCATTTT. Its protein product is CASSAAGAGNQPQHF.

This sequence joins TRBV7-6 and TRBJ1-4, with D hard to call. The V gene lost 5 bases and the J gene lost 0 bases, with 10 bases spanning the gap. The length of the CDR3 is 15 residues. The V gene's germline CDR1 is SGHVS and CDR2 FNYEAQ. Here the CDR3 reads CASSQMSSTNEKLFF. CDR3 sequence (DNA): TGTGCCAGCAGCCAGATGTCCTCAACTAATGAAAAACTGTTTTTT.

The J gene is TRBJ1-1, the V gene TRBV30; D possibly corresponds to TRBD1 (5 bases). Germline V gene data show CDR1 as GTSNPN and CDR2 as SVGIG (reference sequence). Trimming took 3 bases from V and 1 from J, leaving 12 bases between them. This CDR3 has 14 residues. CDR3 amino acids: CAWRGQGRNTEAFF. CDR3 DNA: TGTGCCTGGAGGGGGCAAGGGCGGAACACTGAAGCTTTCTTT.